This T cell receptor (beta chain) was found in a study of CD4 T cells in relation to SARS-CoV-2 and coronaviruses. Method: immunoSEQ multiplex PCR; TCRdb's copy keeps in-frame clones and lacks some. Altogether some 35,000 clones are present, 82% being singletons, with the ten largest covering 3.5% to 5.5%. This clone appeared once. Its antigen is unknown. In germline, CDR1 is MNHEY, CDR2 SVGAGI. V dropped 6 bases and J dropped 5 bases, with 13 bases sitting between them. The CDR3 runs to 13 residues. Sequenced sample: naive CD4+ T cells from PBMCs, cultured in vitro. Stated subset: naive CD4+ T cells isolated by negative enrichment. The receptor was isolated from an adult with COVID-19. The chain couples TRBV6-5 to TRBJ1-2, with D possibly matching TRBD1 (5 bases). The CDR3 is CASRRTMSYGYTF. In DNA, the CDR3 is TGTGCCAGCAGACGGACAATGTCGTATGGCTACACCTTC.